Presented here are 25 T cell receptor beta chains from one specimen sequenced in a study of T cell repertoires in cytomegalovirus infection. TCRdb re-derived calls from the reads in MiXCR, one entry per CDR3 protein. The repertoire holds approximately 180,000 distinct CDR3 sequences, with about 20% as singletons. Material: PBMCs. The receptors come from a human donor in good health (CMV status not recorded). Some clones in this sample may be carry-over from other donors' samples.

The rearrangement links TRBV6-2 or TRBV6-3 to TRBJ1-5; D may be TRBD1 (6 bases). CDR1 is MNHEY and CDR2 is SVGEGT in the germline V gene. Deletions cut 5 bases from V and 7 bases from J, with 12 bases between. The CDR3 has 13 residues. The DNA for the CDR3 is TGTGCCAGCAGTCGACAGGCGGGCCAGCCCCAGCATTTT. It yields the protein CASSRQAGQPQHF.

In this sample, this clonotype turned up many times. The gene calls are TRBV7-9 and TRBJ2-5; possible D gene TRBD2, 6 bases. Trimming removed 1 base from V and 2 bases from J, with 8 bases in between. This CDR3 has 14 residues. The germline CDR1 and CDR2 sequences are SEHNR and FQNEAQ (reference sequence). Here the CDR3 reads CASSLGREQETQYF. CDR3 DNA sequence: TGTGCCAGCAGCTTAGGGAGGGAGCAAGAGACCCAGTACTTC. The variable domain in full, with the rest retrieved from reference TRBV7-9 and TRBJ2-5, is DTGVSQNPRHKITKRGQNVTFRCDPISEHNRLYWYRQTLGQGPEFLTYFQNEAQLEKSRLLSDRFSAERPKGSFSTLEIQRTEQGDSAMYLCASSLGREQETQYFGPGTRLLVL.

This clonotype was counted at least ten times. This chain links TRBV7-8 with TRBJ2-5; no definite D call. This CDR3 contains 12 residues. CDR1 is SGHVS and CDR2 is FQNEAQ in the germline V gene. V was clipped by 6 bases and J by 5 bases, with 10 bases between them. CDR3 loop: CASSLSRETQYF. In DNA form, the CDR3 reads TGTGCCAGCAGTCTATCCCGGGAGACCCAGTACTTC.

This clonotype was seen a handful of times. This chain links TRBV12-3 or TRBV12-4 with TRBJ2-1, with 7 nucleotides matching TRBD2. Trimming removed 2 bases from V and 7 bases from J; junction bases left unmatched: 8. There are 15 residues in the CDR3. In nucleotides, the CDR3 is TGTGCCAGCAGTTTATCCCCGTCTAGCGGAAATGAGCAGTTCTTC. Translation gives CASSLSPSSGNEQFF.

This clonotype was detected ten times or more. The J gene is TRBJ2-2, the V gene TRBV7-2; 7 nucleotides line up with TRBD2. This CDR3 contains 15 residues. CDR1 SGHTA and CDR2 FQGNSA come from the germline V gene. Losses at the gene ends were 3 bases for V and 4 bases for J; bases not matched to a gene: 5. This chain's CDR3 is CASSLPRGGTGELFF. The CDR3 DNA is TGTGCCAGCAGCTTGCCCCGCGGGGGCACCGGGGAGCTGTTTTTT.

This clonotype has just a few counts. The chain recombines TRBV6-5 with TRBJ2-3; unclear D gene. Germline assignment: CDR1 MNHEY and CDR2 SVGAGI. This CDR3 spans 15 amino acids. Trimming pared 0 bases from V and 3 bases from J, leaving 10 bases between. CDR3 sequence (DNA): TGTGCCAGCAGTTACTCGGGGTACGGTACAGATACGCAGTATTTT. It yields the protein CASSYSGYGTDTQYF.

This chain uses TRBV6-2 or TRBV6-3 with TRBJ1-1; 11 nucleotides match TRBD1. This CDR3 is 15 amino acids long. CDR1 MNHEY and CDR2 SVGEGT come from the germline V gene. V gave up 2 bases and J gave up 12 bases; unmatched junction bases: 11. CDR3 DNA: TGTGCCAGCAGTTACGGGGGATGGGACAGGGGGACGTCTTTCTTT. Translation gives CASSYGGWDRGTSFF.

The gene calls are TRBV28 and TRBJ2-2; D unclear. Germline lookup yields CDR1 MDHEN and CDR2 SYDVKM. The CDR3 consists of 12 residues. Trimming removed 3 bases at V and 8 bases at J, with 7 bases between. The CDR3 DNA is TGTGCCAGCAGTTTTTTTGTTGGGGAGCTGTTTTTT. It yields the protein CASSFFVGELFF.

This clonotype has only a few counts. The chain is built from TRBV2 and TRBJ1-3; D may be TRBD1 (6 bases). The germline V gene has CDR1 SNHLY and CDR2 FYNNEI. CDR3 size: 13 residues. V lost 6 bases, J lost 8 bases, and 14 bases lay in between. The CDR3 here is CASRAGTKDTIYF. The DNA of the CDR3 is TGTGCCAGCAGAGCCGGGACAAAGGACACCATATATTTT.

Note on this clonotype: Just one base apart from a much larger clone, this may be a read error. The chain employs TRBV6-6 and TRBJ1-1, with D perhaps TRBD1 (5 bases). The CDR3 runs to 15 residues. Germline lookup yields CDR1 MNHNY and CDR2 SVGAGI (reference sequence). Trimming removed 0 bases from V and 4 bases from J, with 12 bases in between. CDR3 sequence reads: CASSYSTGRSTEAFF. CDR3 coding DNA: TGTGCCAGCAGTTACTCTACGGGGCGGAGCACTGAAGCTTTCTTT.

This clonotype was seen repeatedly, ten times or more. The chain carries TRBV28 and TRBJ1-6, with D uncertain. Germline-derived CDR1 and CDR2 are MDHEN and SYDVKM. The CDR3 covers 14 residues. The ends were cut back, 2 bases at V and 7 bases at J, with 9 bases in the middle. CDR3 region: CASSLNAENSPLHF. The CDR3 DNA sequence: TGTGCCAGCAGTTTAAATGCAGAGAATTCACCCCTCCACTTT.

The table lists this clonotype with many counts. The CDR3 sequence: CATSRDLGPGANVLTF. CDR3 sequence (DNA): TGTGCCACCAGCAGAGATCTGGGGCCCGGGGCCAACGTCCTGACTTTC. The V gene is TRBV15, the J gene TRBJ2-6; D is possibly TRBD1 (5 bases). The CDR3 contains 16 residues. Germline CDR1 is LNHNV and CDR2 is YYDKDF (reference sequence). V lost 0 bases and J lost 4, with 10 bases in between. Full variable domain (missing parts from reference TRBV15 and TRBJ2-6): DAMVIQNPRYQVTQFGKPVTLSCSQTLNHNVMYWYQQKSSQAPKLLFHYYDKDFNNEADTPDNFQSRRPNTSFCFLDIRSPGLGDTAMYLCATSRDLGPGANVLTFGAGSRLTVL.

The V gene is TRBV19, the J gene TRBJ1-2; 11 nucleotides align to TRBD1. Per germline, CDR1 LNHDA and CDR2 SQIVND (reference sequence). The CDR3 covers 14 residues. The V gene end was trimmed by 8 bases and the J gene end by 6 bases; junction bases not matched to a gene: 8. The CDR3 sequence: CASAGRDRGNGYTF. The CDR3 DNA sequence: TGTGCCAGTGCAGGCCGGGACAGGGGGAATGGCTACACCTTC.

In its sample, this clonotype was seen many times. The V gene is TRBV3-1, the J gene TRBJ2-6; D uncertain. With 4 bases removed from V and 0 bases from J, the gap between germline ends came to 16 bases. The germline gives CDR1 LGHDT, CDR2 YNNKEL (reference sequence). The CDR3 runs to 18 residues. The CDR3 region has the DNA TGTGCCAGCAGCCTCCTGGCGCAGAGTCTCTCTGGGGCCAACGTCCTGACTTTC. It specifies CASSLLAQSLSGANVLTF.

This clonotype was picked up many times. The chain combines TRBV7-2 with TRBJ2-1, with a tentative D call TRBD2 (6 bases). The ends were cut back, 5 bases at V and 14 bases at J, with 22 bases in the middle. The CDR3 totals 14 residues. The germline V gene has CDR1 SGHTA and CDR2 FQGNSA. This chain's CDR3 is CASSPPPTRGRKFF. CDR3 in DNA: TGTGCCAGCAGCCCGCCCCCGACTAGGGGTAGGAAGTTCTTC.

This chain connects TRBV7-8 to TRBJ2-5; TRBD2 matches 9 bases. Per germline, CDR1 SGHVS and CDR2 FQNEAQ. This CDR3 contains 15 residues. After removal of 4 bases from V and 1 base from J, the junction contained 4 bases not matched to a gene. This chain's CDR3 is CASSYLAGPQETQYF. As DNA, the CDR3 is TGTGCCAGCAGCTACCTAGCGGGGCCCCAAGAGACCCAGTACTTC.

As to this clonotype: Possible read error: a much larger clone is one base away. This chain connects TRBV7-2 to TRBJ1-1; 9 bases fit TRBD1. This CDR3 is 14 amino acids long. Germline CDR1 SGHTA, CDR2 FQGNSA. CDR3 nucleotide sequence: TGTGCCCGCAGCGGGAGGACAGGGGTCACTGAAGCTTTCTTT. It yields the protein CARSGRTGVTEAFF.

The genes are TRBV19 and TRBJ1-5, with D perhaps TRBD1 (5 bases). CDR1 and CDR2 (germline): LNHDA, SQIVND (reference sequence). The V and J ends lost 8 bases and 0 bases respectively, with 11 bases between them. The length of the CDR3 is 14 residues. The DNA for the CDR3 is TGTGCCAGTTCTAGGGGACTTAGCAATCAGCCCCAGCATTTT. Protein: CASSRGLSNQPQHF.

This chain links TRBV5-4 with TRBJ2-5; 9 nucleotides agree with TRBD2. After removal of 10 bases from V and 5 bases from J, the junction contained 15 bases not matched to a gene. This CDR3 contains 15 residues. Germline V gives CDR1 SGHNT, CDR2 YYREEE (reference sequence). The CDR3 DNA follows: TGTGCCTCTCGAGAGACTAGCGGAGGGGTGGAGACCCAGTACTTC. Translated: CASRETSGGVETQYF.

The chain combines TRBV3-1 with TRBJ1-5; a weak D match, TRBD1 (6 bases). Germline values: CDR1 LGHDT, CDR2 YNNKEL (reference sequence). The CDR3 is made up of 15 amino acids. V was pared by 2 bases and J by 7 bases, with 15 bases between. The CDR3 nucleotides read TGTGCCAGCAGCCAAACACCAGGGGCGGGACAGCCCCAGCATTTT. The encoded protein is CASSQTPGAGQPQHF.

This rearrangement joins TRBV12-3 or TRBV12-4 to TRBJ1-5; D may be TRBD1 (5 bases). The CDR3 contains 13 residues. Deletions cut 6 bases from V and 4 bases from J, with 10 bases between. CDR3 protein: CASRTGGNQPQHF. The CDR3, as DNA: TGTGCCAGCAGAACTGGGGGGAATCAGCCCCAGCATTTT.

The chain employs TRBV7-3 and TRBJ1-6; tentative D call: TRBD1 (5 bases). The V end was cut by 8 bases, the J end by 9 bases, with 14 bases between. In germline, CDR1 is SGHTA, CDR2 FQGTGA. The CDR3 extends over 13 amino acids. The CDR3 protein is CASCEGTGSPLHF. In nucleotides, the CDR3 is TGTGCCAGCTGCGAGGGGACCGGTTCACCCCTCCACTTT.

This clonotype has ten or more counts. CDR3 sequence reads: CASSLWDRENTEAFF. The CDR3 nucleotides read TGTGCCAGCAGCCTTTGGGACAGAGAGAACACTGAAGCTTTCTTT. The J gene is TRBJ1-1, the V gene TRBV14; 7 bases line up with TRBD1. CDR1 SGHDN and CDR2 FVKESK come from the germline V gene. The J segment lost 1 base and the V segment lost 4 bases, leaving 6 bases of the junction unmatched. CDR3 size: 15 residues.

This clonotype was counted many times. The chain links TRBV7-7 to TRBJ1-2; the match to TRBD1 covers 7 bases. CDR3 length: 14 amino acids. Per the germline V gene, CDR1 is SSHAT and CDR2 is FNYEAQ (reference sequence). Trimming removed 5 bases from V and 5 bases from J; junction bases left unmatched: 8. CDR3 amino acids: CASSPRQGPYGYTF. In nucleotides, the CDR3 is TGTGCCAGCAGCCCTCGACAGGGCCCTTATGGCTACACCTTC.

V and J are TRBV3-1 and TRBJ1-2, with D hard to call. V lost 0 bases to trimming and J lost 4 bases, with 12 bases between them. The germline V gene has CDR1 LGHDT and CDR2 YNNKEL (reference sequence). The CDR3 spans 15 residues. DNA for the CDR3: TGTGCCAGCAGCCAAGATAATTGGGATATCTATGGCTACACCTTC. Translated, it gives CASSQDNWDIYGYTF.